The entry below gives a single T cell receptor (beta chain) sequence along with its context. The antigen is unknown. Once obtained from cultured CD4+ T cells, the DNA was sequenced using the Oncomine TCR Beta short-read assay. Each CDR3 protein gets one entry after TCRdb re-called the PCR reads with MiXCR. The repertoire includes 8,000 to 10,000 distinct CDR3 sequences, about half of them detected once, and about a sixth sits in the top ten. Germline CDR1 is MDHEN and CDR2 is SYDVKM. The trim removed 4 bases at V and 1 base at J, leaving 3 bases unmatched. The CDR3 extends over 16 amino acids. Treatment defined: approximately 9-day PBMC culture with coronavirus spike peptide pools or control peptides (ViraFEST assay). CD4+ T-cell collection from the unexposed donor predated the COVID-19 pandemic (2011-2018). The authors swapped half the medium for fresh IL-2 medium on days 3 and 7. Researchers challenged CD4+ T cells from unexposed donors with SARS-CoV-2 S/N and four cold-coronavirus spikes, cells permitting.

This specimen belongs to a study of vaccination and CD4 T cells after COVID-19. In the study overall: The interval from dose two to post-vaccine sampling had a median of roughly 70 days, and it ranged from 14 to 241.

The V call is TRBV28, the J call TRBJ2-2, with 10 bases identical to TRBD1. The sample consisted of CD4+ T cells from blood, cultured in vitro. The receptor's source is a human donor in good health. CDR3 DNA: TGTGCCAGCAGTTCAGGGGACAGGGGGAACACCGGGGAGCTGTTTTTT. The encoded protein is CASSSGDRGNTGELFF.